What follows describes a single TCR beta chain. Data came from immunoSEQ multiplex PCR; TCRdb stores just in-frame clones and leaves some out. The table has about 400,000 clones, around 93% seen once; the top ten hold roughly 0.02%. V shed 0 bases, J shed 3 bases, and the junction held 13 bases outside the gene matches. Germline loops: CDR1 SGHNT, CDR2 YYREEE (reference sequence). The CDR3 contains 19 residues. The sample comes from a study of shared T cell receptors in the human thymus. Sequences were obtained from thymocytes. V is TRBV5-4 and J is TRBJ2-5; TRBD2 matches 11 bases. This receptor was identified in a human donor. The CDR3 region is CASSLGDFSGRASEETQYF. Here the CDR3 DNA reads TGTGCCAGCAGCTTGGGGGACTTTAGCGGGAGGGCCTCGGAAGAGACCCAGTACTTC.